The TCR beta chain described here comes from a study of early T cells in non-severe SARS-CoV-2 infection. The overall study: Chains from this unsorted whole-blood bulk RNA could not be paired.

From germline, CDR1 is SEHNR and CDR2 FQNEAQ (reference sequence). The V and J ends lost 0 bases and 5 bases respectively, with 17 bases between them. The CDR3 has 16 residues. The library protocol tagged individual cDNA molecules with unique molecular identifiers. Each CDR3 protein is one row after TCRdb ran MiXCR on the 5' RACE reads. The data contain approximately 68,000 distinct CDR3 sequences, around 10% of them singletons. General study findings and limits: Sequences matched to VDJdb favored anti-spike CD8 responses, while private and CD4 specificities were missed.

This clonotype was seen a few times. Antigen specificity is unknown. The sequence came from an adult who was a healthcare worker with PCR-confirmed SARS-CoV-2 infection or an uninfected control (not recorded which). The chain has TRBV7-9 and TRBJ2-7; a possible D gene is TRBD2 (7 bases). The sample was whole blood, taken at baseline. The DNA of the CDR3 is TGTGCCAGCAGCTTAGCGGCGGGGGCCAAACAACACGAGCAGTACTTC. Translated: CASSLAAGAKQHEQYF.